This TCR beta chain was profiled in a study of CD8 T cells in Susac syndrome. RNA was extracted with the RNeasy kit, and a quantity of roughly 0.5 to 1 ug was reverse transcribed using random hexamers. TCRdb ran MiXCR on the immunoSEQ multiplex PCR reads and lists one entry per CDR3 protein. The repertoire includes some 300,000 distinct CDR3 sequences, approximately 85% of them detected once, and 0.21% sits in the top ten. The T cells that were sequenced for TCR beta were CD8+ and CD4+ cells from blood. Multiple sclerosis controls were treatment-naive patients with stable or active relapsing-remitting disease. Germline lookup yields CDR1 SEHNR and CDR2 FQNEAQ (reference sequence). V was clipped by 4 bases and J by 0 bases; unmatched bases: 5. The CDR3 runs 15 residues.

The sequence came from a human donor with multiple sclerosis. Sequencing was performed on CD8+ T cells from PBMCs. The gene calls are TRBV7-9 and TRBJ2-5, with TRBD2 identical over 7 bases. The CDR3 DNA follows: TGTGCCAGCAGCTCGGGACTACGGTACCAAGAGACCCAGTACTTC. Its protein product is CASSSGLRYQETQYF.